The 27 T cell receptor beta chains given below trace back to one sample, sequenced in a study of cytomegalovirus exposure and HLA in healthy donors (dated by TCRdb to between 2016 and 2019). Library prep was done by the immunoSEQ multiplex PCR assay. A mixture of 60 forward primers for TCR Vbeta segments and 13 reverse primers for TCR Jbeta segments was used in the multiplex PCR. Drawn from immuneACCESS, this table holds only the in-frame rearrangements with V and J called that TCRdb kept. Clones are partly lost; checked studies trace under half to an unresolved V gene and leave the rest unexplained. The table for this sample lists some 150,000 clones; around 79% of them were counted only once. Approximately 5.5% of the sample rests with the top ten. Sequenced input: PBMCs. These receptor sequences come from a young man in good health and CMV-seropositive.

The V call is TRBV30, the J call TRBJ2-7; the D is unclear. V lost 0 bases and J lost 4, with 13 bases in between. The CDR3 is 14 amino acids. The germline V gene has CDR1 GTSNPN and CDR2 SVGIG (reference sequence). The DNA for the CDR3 is TGTGCCTGGAGTGTACTACCCCGAGTTTACGAGCAGTACTTC. The encoded protein is CAWSVLPRVYEQYF. The full variable domain, completed using reference TRBV30 and TRBJ2-7, is SQTIHQWPATLVQPVGSPLSLECTVEGTSNPNLYWYRQAAGRGLQLLFYSVGIGQISSEVPQNLSASRPQDRQFILSSKKLLLSDSGFYLCAWSVLPRVYEQYFGPGTRLTVT.

This clone has only one observation. The chain employs TRBV7-6 and TRBJ2-7; the match to TRBD2 covers 7 bases. This CDR3 has 16 residues. Germline V gives CDR1 SGHVS, CDR2 FNYEAQ. V shed 1 base, J shed 3 bases, and the junction held 9 bases outside the gene matches. CDR3 coding DNA: TGTGCCAGCAGCTTAGGTGAGCGGGATGTCTACTACGAGCAGTACTTC. Translated, it gives CASSLGERDVYYEQYF. Full variable domain (remainder filled in from reference TRBV7-6 and TRBJ2-7): GAGVSQSPRYKVTKRGQDVALRCDPISGHVSLYWYRQALGQGPEFLTYFNYEAQQDKSGLPNDRFSAERPEGSISTLTIQRTEQRDSAMYRCASSLGERDVYYEQYFGPGTRLTVT.

The J gene is TRBJ2-2, the V gene TRBV7-2; the D gene is possibly TRBD2 (6 bases). CDR3 size: 13 residues. The V gene's germline CDR1 is SGHTA and CDR2 FQGNSA. Deletions cut 1 base from V and 7 bases from J, with 7 bases between. CDR3 sequence (DNA): TGTGCCAGCAGCTTAGACGGGGGCGGGGAGCTGTTTTTT. Translating gives CASSLDGGGELFF.

The rearrangement joins TRBV6-5 to TRBJ2-3, with no clear D. Germline loops: CDR1 MNHEY, CDR2 SVGAGI. Trimming took 8 bases from V and 1 from J, leaving 13 bases between them. This CDR3 comprises 14 residues. The CDR3 is CASSPPTGTDTQYF. The DNA of the CDR3 is TGTGCCAGCTCTCCCCCGACTGGCACAGATACGCAGTATTTT.

This sequence joins TRBV5-1 and TRBJ1-2; D gene ambiguous. Germline assignment: CDR1 SGHRS and CDR2 YFSETQ. CDR3 size: 15 residues. V gave up 6 bases and J gave up 0 bases, with 15 bases separating them. CDR3 coding DNA: TGCGCCAGCACCAACGGAGGGCTAACTAACTATGGCTACACCTTC. It is translated as CASTNGGLTNYGYTF. Looking up the rest from reference TRBV5-1 and TRBJ1-2 gives the full variable domain: KAGVTQTPRYLIKTRGQQVTLSCSPISGHRSVSWYQQTPGQGLQFLFEYFSETQRNKGNFPGRFSGRQFSNSRSEMNVSTLELGDSALYLCASTNGGLTNYGYTFGSGTRLTVV.

CDR3 loop: CASSPQTAGHQETQYF. CDR3 DNA sequence: TGTGCCAGCAGCCCACAGACAGCTGGCCACCAAGAGACCCAGTACTTC. The chain uses TRBV5-5 and TRBJ2-5; the D gene is possibly TRBD1 (5 bases). V gave up 4 bases and J gave up 0 bases, with 16 bases separating them. Germline CDR1 is SGHKS and CDR2 is YYEKEE (reference sequence). This CDR3 contains 16 residues.

With respect to this clone: An end of the junction differs from the germline gene, which may be a read error. This rearrangement joins TRBV28 to TRBJ2-7; 9 positions match TRBD2. In germline, CDR1 is MDHEN, CDR2 SYDVKM. The CDR3 loop spans 14 amino acids. The CDR3 loop reads CASTLAGATYEQYF. The CDR3 coding sequence is TGTGCCAGCACTTTAGCGGGGGCCACCTACGAGCAGTACTTC. The variable domain in full, completed from reference TRBV28 and TRBJ2-7, reads DVKVTQSSRYLVKRTGEKVFLECVQDMDHENMFWYRQDPGLGLRLIYFSYDVKMKEKGDIPEGYSVSREKKERFSLILESASTNQTSMYLCASTLAGATYEQYFGPGTRLTVT.

The chain is built from TRBV29-1 and TRBJ1-1, with D perhaps TRBD1 (5 bases). The CDR3 sequence is 14 residues long. Germline-derived CDR1 and CDR2 are SQVTM and ANQGSEA. V was shortened by 7 bases and J by 9 bases, with 24 bases between the two germline ends. For the CDR3, the DNA is TGCAGCGCACAAAACACAGGTTCTCCAGGGAAAGCTTTCTTT. Its protein is CSAQNTGSPGKAFF.

The V and J genes are TRBV2 and TRBJ2-5, with D tentatively TRBD2 (6 bases). Near its end, the DNA agrees better with TRBJ2-7, so the J call may be wrong. This CDR3 has 13 residues. The V gene's germline CDR1 is SNHLY and CDR2 FYNNEI. The DNA for the CDR3 is TGTGCCAGCAGGGAGGGGACCGCCTACGAGCAGTACTTC. This translates into CASREGTAYEQYF.

The chain uses TRBV7-6 and TRBJ2-5; TRBD1 agrees at 8 bases. The CDR3 runs 16 residues. Trimming at V came to 0 bases and at J to 5 bases, leaving 8 bases not matched to a gene. CDR1 SGHVS and CDR2 FNYEAQ come from the germline V gene. CDR3 coding DNA: TGTGCCAGCAGCTTAGCCGGACAGGGAATGAGGGAGACCCAGTACTTC. Translating gives CASSLAGQGMRETQYF.

This clone showed up just a few times. The rearrangement joins TRBV7-9 to TRBJ2-1, with 8 bases lining up with TRBD2. This CDR3 contains 15 residues. The V and J ends lost 6 bases and 6 bases, in that order; junction bases with no gene match: 10. Germline assignment: CDR1 SEHNR and CDR2 FQNEAQ (reference sequence). As DNA, the CDR3 is TGTGCCAGCAGTTATCAGACTAGCGCCTCCAATGAGCAGTTCTTC. Translated: CASSYQTSASNEQFF.

This clone was seen just once. This sequence joins TRBV5-4 and TRBJ1-1; D is possibly TRBD1 (6 bases). The CDR3 length is 13 residues. With 2 bases removed from V and 9 bases from J, the gap between germline ends came to 14 bases. Per the germline V gene, CDR1 is SGHNT and CDR2 is YYREEE (reference sequence). CDR3 in amino acids: CASSFDRQRQAFF. The CDR3 bases are TGTGCCAGCAGCTTCGACAGGCAGCGGCAAGCTTTCTTT.

In nucleotides, the CDR3 is TGTGCCAGCAGCGATAGACAGGGGACGGTGACGCAGTATTTT. It specifies CASSDRQGTVTQYF. The V and J genes are TRBV9 and TRBJ2-3, with 8 bases aligning to TRBD1. V was clipped by 3 bases and J by 9 bases; unmatched bases: 9. Germline CDR1 is SGDLS and CDR2 is YYNGEE. The CDR3 sequence is 14 residues long. Complete variable domain (other parts from reference TRBV9 and TRBJ2-3): DSGVTQTPKHLITATGQRVTLRCSPRSGDLSVYWYQQSLDQGLQFLIQYYNGEERAKGNILERFSAQQFPDLHSELNLSSLELGDSALYFCASSDRQGTVTQYFGPGTRLTVL.

This sequence joins TRBV27 and TRBJ1-6; D is possibly TRBD1 (6 bases). Germline CDR1 and CDR2: MNHEY and SMNVEV (reference sequence). The CDR3 covers 15 residues. With 5 bases removed from V and 7 bases from J, the gap between germline ends came to 15 bases. This chain's CDR3 is CASSPEQGYNSPLHF. The DNA for the CDR3 is TGTGCCAGCAGTCCGGAACAGGGTTACAATTCACCCCTCCACTTT.

This chain uses TRBV2 with TRBJ1-2; D unresolved. Trimming pared 1 base from V and 1 base from J, leaving 7 bases between. The CDR3 runs 14 residues. Germline assignment: CDR1 SNHLY and CDR2 FYNNEI. The CDR3 DNA reads TGTGCCAGCAGTGAAGACACCTTTAACTATGGCTACACCTTC. The encoded protein is CASSEDTFNYGYTF.

The gene calls are TRBV5-6 and TRBJ1-5; a weak D match, TRBD1 (5 bases). From germline, CDR1 is SGHDT and CDR2 YYEEEE. The CDR3 runs to 15 residues. V gave up 1 base and J gave up 1 base, with 9 bases separating them. In nucleotides, the CDR3 is TGTGCCAGCAGCTTGTGGGGCAGGAGCAATCAGCCCCAGCATTTT. This gives the protein CASSLWGRSNQPQHF.

There are a few counts of this clone. CDR3 nucleotide sequence: TGCGCCAGCAGCCAAGATCCGGGACTACTCTACGAGCAGTACTTC. Its translation is CASSQDPGLLYEQYF. The V gene is TRBV4-3, the J gene TRBJ2-7; 7 positions match TRBD2. The ends lost 0 bases at V and 3 bases at J; junction bases unmatched: 5. The CDR3 runs 15 residues. The germline CDR1 and CDR2 sequences are LGHNA and YSLEER.

A remark on this clone: Other nucleotide sequences in the sample specify the same CDR3. The gene calls are TRBV27 and TRBJ1-1, with D possibly being TRBD1 (6 bases). Germline V gene data show CDR1 as MNHEY and CDR2 as SMNVEV (reference sequence). The CDR3 runs 17 residues. Trimming pared 4 bases from V and 0 bases from J, leaving 18 bases between. The CDR3 sequence: CASSSSFGQPMNTEAFF. DNA for the CDR3: TGTGCCAGCAGTTCCTCTTTTGGACAGCCCATGAACACTGAAGCTTTCTTT.

This sequence joins TRBV6-5 and TRBJ1-2; D is possibly TRBD1 (5 bases). The germline V gene encodes CDR1 MNHEY and CDR2 SVGAGI. The CDR3 spans 13 residues. With 6 bases removed from V and 2 bases from J, the gap between germline ends came to 10 bases. This CDR3 is CASREDKNYGYTF. The CDR3 nucleotides read TGTGCCAGCAGAGAGGACAAGAACTATGGCTACACCTTC.

This chain connects TRBV27 to TRBJ2-1; weak D call: TRBD2 (5 bases). Germline V lookup: CDR1 MNHEY, CDR2 SMNVEV (reference sequence). There are 16 residues in the CDR3. The V end was cut by 0 bases, the J end by 6 bases, with 15 bases between. CDR3 nucleotide sequence: TGTGCCAGCAGTTTATCGAGGACTCTTGTTGGCAATGAGCAGTTCTTC. Amino acid sequence: CASSLSRTLVGNEQFF.

The chain recombines TRBV15 with TRBJ1-5, with TRBD1 as a possible D gene (5 bases). V lost 8 bases, J lost 5 bases, and 19 bases lay in between. CDR1 LNHNV and CDR2 YYDKDF come from the germline V gene (reference sequence). The CDR3 consists of 15 residues. CDR3 DNA sequence: TGTGCCACCTCCCAGACCTTGACAGAAGATCAGCCCCAGCATTTT. Translation: CATSQTLTEDQPQHF.

This chain uses TRBV5-4 with TRBJ2-3; a weak D match, TRBD2 (5 bases). This CDR3 region has 13 residues. The germline CDR1 and CDR2 sequences are SGHNT and YYREEE (reference sequence). Trimming stripped 2 bases from V and 6 bases from J, with 10 bases between. The CDR3 is CASSFGASDTQYF. The CDR3 nucleotides read TGTGCCAGCAGCTTCGGCGCTAGCGATACGCAGTATTTT. The variable domain in full, completed from reference TRBV5-4 and TRBJ2-3, reads ETGVTQSPTHLIKTRGQQVTLRCSSQSGHNTVSWYQQALGQGPQFIFQYYREEENGRGNFPPRFSGLQFPNYSSELNVNALELDDSALYLCASSFGASDTQYFGPGTRLTVL.

This rearrangement joins TRBV7-9 to TRBJ1-1; TRBD1 matches at 8 bases. Germline loops: CDR1 SEHNR, CDR2 FQNEAQ (reference sequence). The CDR3 loop spans 15 amino acids. The ends lost 6 bases at V and 1 base at J; junction bases unmatched: 7. The CDR3 spells CASSLRQGSNTEAFF. For the CDR3, the DNA is TGTGCCAGCAGTTTACGACAGGGGTCGAACACTGAAGCTTTCTTT.

This chain links TRBV28 with TRBJ1-5; 12 bases are a match to TRBD1. Germline CDR1 reads MDHEN; CDR2 reads SYDVKM. The V gene end was trimmed by 6 bases and the J gene end by 2 bases; junction bases not matched to a gene: 8. The CDR3 loop spans 17 amino acids. As DNA, the CDR3 is TGTGCCAGCAGATGGGACAGGGGGCAAAGGGGCAATCAGCCCCAGCATTTT. This gives the protein CASRWDRGQRGNQPQHF.

This chain joins TRBV19 and TRBJ2-2; tentative D call: TRBD1 (5 bases). CDR1 LNHDA and CDR2 SQIVND come from the germline V gene (reference sequence). The CDR3 has 17 residues. With 3 bases removed from V and 6 bases from J, the gap between germline ends came to 20 bases. Here the CDR3 DNA reads TGTGCCAGTAGTATTCAGGGTCCCCAGAGATCATCCGGGGAGCTGTTTTTT. Protein: CASSIQGPQRSSGELFF.

This clone was seen a few times. The chain couples TRBV7-9 to TRBJ2-1; 8 bases are a match to TRBD1. The CDR3 runs 18 residues. V shed 3 bases, J shed 3 bases, and the junction held 13 bases outside the gene matches. Per the germline V gene, CDR1 is SEHNR and CDR2 is FQNEAQ (reference sequence). This CDR3 reads CASSFGGVGQGHYNEQFF. The CDR3 DNA is TGTGCCAGCAGCTTCGGGGGTGTAGGACAGGGTCACTACAATGAGCAGTTCTTC.

The V and J genes are TRBV28 and TRBJ1-5, with 7 bases lining up with TRBD1. The CDR3 extends over 18 amino acids. Germline V gene data show CDR1 as MDHEN and CDR2 as SYDVKM. The junction had 15 bases not matched to a gene; V was cut back by 5 bases and J by 2 bases. CDR3 nucleotides: TGTGCCAGCAGTCCTGACCTAGTTAGACAGGGTGGCAATCAGCCCCAGCATTTT. Protein product: CASSPDLVRQGGNQPQHF.